This T cell receptor beta chain was identified during a study of T cell changes during pregnancy in multiple sclerosis. The CDR3 length is 15 residues. Germline trimming cut 5 bases from V and 4 bases from J; bases unmatched to any gene: 4. From germline, CDR1 is SGHTA and CDR2 FQGTGA. The data were produced by immunoSEQ multiplex PCR, yet TCRdb's version contains in-frame clones alone and is incomplete. The table includes 35,000 to 50,000 clones, 91% detected once. The sequenced sample was CD4+ T cells from peripheral blood mononuclear cells, obtained in the third trimester of pregnancy. This TCR derives from a female donor in good health, enrolled as a control in a pregnancy study. This sequence joins TRBV7-3 and TRBJ2-1; 11 nucleotides match TRBD2. CDR3 protein: CASSPGTSGYNEQFF. In DNA, the CDR3 is TGTGCCAGCAGCCCAGGGACTAGCGGTTACAATGAGCAGTTCTTC.